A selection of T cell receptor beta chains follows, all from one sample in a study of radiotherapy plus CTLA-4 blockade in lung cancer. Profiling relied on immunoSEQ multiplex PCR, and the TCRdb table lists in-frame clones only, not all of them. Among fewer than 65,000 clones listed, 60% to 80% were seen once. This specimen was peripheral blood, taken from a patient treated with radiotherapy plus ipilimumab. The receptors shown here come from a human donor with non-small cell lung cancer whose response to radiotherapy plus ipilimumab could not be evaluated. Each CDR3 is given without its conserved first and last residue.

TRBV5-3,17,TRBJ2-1,ARSLAGLAGEEDYNEQF
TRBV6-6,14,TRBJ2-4,ASSRDRGSAKNIQY
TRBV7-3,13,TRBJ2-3,ASSLAGTSTDTQY
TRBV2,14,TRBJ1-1,ASIRPPRGMNTEAF
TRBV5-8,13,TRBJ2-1,ASSKDRGTYNEQF
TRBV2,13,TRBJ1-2,ASVTDALVNYGYT
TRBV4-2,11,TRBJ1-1,ASSPGTGEAAF
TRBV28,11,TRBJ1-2,TSRPPGGYGYT
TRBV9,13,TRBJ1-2,ASSVAPTENYGYT
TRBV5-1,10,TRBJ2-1,ASSLTSDEQF
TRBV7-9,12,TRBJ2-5,ASSLAGTGETQY
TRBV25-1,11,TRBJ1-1,ASSSPGYTEAF
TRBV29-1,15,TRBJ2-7,SVEGITGTSASYEQY
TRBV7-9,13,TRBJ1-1,ASSQGTAENTEAF
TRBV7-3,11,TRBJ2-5,ASSRGTTETQY
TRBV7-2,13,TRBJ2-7,ASSLTAGMLDEQY
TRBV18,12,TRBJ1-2,ASSPPHRVGGYT
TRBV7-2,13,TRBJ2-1,ASSLEAGAYNEQF
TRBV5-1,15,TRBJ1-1,ASSLLQSRGGNTEAF
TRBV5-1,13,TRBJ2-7,ASSLGLAGSYEQY
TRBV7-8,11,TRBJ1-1,ASSFTSNTEAF
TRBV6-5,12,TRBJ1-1,ASSYQEMVTEAF
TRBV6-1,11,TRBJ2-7,ASSVSPSYEQY
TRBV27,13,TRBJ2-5,ASSLLLGGVETQY
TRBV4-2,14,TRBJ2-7,ASSHLFSGRAYEQY
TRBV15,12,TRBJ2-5,ATSQRTGVVTQY
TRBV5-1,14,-,ASSSTGVGGPYEQY
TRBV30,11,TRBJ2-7,AWAGGTGYEQY
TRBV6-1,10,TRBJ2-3,ASGGDTDTQY
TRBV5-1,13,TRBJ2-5,ASSLGQGSQETQY
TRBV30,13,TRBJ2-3,AWKHQGSLTDTQY
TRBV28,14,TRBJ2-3,ASSFVLGGATDTQY
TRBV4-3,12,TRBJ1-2,ASSHSNSVYGYT